These 8 T cell receptor beta chains came from one sample sequenced in a study of T cell responses to AZD1222 COVID-19 vaccine. Clones were sequenced by immunoSEQ multiplex PCR, and TCRdb holds only the in-frame ones, with some missing. The sample contains fewer than 65,000 clones, 80% to 90% of which appear only once. The material sequenced was peripheral blood, taken 28 days after the second AZD1222 dose. The source is an adult who received the AZD1222 COVID-19 vaccine.

CDR3 sequence: CASSWDRARGYTF. Here the CDR3 DNA reads TGTGCCAGCAGCTGGGACAGGGCCCGTGGCTACACCTTC. V and J are TRBV11-2 and TRBJ1-2; TRBD1 aligns across 9 bases. V shed 4 bases, J shed 7 bases, and the junction held 4 bases outside the gene matches. CDR3 length equals 13 residues. Germline V gene sequence: CDR1 SGHAT, CDR2 FQNNGV.

The chain is built from TRBV5-4 and TRBJ2-7; D might be TRBD1 (5 bases). CDR1 is SGHNT, CDR2 YYREEE, per germline (reference sequence). This CDR3 is built from 13 residues. Between the trimmed V and J ends, which lost 4 bases and 6 bases, there was a span of 14 bases. CDR3 residues: CASSITQRGEQYF. In DNA form, the CDR3 reads TGTGCCAGCAGCATCACCCAAAGGGGCGAGCAGTACTTC.

The rearrangement uses TRBV7-2 and TRBJ1-2; 8 nucleotides line up with TRBD1. Unmatched junction bases numbered 9, after V lost 4 bases and J lost 5 bases. Germline lookup yields CDR1 SGHTA and CDR2 FQGNSA. The CDR3 extends over 15 amino acids. This chain's CDR3 is CASSSMTGDGYGYTF. The CDR3 DNA is TGTGCCAGCAGCTCGATGACAGGGGACGGGTATGGCTACACCTTC.

The CDR3 spells CASSQDLHLEAFF. In DNA, the CDR3 is TGTGCCAGCAGCCAAGATCTCCATCTTGAAGCTTTCTTT. The chain joins TRBV3-1 (or the pseudogene TRBV3-2) to TRBJ1-1; D gene ambiguous. The CDR3 has 13 amino acids. V shed 0 bases and J shed 7 bases, with 9 bases lying between them. Germline V gene sequence: CDR1 LGHDT, CDR2 YNNKEL (reference sequence).

The chain employs TRBV4-3 and TRBJ2-1; 11 nucleotides agree with TRBD1. The CDR3 is 15 residues long. Germline CDR1 and CDR2: LGHNA and YSLEER. J was trimmed by 7 bases and V by 3 bases; bases with no gene match: 5. The CDR3 DNA sequence: TGCGCCAGCAGCCACGGACAGGGGGCGCTTAATGAGCAGTTCTTC. Encoded protein: CASSHGQGALNEQFF.

The gene calls are TRBV10-3 and TRBJ2-2; TRBD1 aligns across 7 bases. This CDR3 is 14 amino acids long. V dropped 7 bases and J dropped 2; count of bases not matched to a gene: 4. Germline loops: CDR1 ENHRY, CDR2 SYGVKD. The CDR3 here is CAITDRENTGELFF. As DNA, the CDR3 is TGTGCCATCACCGACAGGGAAAACACCGGGGAGCTGTTTTTT.

The chain combines TRBV30 with TRBJ2-2; TRBD1 agrees at 12 bases. The germline gives CDR1 GTSNPN, CDR2 SVGIG (reference sequence). Losses at the gene ends were 5 bases for V and 7 bases for J; bases not matched to a gene: 5. The CDR3 has 14 residues. CDR3 DNA sequence: TGTGCCTGGGAGGGACAGGGGGCCGGCGGGGAGCTGTTTTTT. This gives the protein CAWEGQGAGGELFF.

The chain carries TRBV3-1 (or the pseudogene TRBV3-2) and TRBJ1-2; D is perhaps TRBD1 (6 bases). The germline V gene has CDR1 LGHDT and CDR2 YNNKEL (reference sequence). The V gene lost 4 bases and the J gene lost 11 bases, with 20 bases spanning the gap. There are 14 residues in the CDR3. Written as DNA, the CDR3 is TGTGCCAGCAGCCTTTCTCCGGAGGGGGGAAGGTACACCTTC. Amino acid sequence: CASSLSPEGGRYTF.